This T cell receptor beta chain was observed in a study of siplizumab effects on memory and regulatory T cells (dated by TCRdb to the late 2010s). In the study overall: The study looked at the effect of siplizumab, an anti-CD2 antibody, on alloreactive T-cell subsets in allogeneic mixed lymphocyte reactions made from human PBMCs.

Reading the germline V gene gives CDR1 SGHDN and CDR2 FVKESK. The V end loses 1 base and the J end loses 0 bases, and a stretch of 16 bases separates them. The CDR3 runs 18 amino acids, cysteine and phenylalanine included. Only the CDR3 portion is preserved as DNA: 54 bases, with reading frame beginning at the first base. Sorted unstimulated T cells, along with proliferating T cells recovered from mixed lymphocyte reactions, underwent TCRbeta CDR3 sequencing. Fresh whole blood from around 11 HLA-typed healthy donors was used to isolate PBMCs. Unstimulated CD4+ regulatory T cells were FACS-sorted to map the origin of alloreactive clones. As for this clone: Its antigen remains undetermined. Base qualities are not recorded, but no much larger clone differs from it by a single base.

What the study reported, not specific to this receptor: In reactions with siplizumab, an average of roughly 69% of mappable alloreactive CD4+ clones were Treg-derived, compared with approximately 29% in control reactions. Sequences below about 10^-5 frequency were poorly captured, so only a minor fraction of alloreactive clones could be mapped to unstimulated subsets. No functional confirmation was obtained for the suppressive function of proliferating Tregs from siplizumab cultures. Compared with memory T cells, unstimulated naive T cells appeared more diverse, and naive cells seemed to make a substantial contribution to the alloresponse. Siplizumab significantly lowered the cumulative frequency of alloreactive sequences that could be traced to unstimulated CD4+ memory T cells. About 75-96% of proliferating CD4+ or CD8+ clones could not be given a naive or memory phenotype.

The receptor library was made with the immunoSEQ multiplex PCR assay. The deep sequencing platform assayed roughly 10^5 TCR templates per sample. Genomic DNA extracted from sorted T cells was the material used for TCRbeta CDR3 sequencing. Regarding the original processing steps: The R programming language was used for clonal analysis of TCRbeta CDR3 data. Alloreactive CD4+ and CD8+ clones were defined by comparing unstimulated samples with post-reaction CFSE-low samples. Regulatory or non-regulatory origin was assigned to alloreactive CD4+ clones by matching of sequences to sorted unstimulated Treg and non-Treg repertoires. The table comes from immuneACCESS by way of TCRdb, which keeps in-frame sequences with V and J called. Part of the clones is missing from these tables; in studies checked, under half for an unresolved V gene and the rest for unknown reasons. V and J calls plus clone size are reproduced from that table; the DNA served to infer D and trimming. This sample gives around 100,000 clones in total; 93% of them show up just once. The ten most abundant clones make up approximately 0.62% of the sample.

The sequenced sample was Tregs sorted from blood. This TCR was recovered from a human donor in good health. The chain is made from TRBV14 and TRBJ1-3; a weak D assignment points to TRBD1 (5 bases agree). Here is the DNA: TGTGCCAGCAGCCAAGCCCCCATGCGGGGACGCTCTGGAAACACCATATATTTT. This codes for CASSQAPMRGRSGNTIYF.